A selection of T cell receptor beta chains follows, all from one sample in a study of blood T cell repertoires in COVID-19. TCRdb keeps only in-frame clones here, not all; method: immunoSEQ multiplex PCR. The repertoire consists of 120,000 to 150,000 clones, with roughly 80% occurring once and the leading ten covering about 5%. Sequencing was done on a sample of peripheral blood. Receptors originate from a human donor in a cohort sampled during active COVID-19. The CDR3 runs from the conserved cysteine through the conserved F or W. The D gene is left open where the match is weak. The size of a clone is reported for some rows only, either as once, few or many, or as a class for expanded clones.

clone size	V gene	J gene	D gene	CDR3 protein	CDR3 DNA
-	TRBV11-2	TRBJ1-1	-	CASSGGGDTEAFF	TGTGCCAGCAGCGGGGGGGGTGACACTGAAGCTTTCTTT
-	TRBV6-5	TRBJ1-4	-	CASRGGGPEKLFF	TGTGCCAGCCGGGGAGGGGGGCCAGAAAAACTGTTTTTT
-	TRBV5-1	TRBJ2-5	TRBD2	CASSVGTSGGETQYF	TGCGCCAGCAGCGTCGGGACTAGCGGAGGGGAGACCCAGTACTTC
-	TRBV5-1	TRBJ2-5	TRBD1	CASSRTGNQETQYF	TGCGCCAGCAGCCGGACAGGTAACCAAGAGACCCAGTACTTC
few	TRBV6-1	TRBJ1-3	-	CASSDLAGAGNTIYF	TGTGCCAGCAGTGATCTAGCGGGGGCTGGAAACACCATATATTTT
-	TRBV6-5	TRBJ1-2	-	CASSYDAQGWGYGYTF	TGTGCCAGCAGTTACGATGCACAGGGATGGGGCTATGGCTACACCTTC
-	TRBV5-1	TRBJ2-1	TRBD2	CASCLGAGGPNEQFF	TGCGCCAGCTGTTTGGGAGCGGGGGGCCCCAATGAGCAGTTCTTC
-	TRBV19	TRBJ1-3	-	CASSIDLRPGEAGRLYF	TGTGCCAGTAGTATAGATTTGCGGCCCGGGGAGGCTGGAAGATTATATTTT
-	TRBV2	TRBJ2-7	TRBD1	CASSADRGRYEQYF	TGTGCCAGCAGTGCGGACAGGGGGAGGTACGAGCAGTACTTC
few	TRBV9	TRBJ1-3	TRBD1	CASSPSPPGQGANTIYF	TGTGCCAGCAGCCCAAGTCCTCCGGGACAGGGGGCGAACACCATATATTTT
-	TRBV24-1	TRBJ2-7	TRBD1	CATSATGQYEQYF	TGTGCCACCAGTGCCACGGGACAGTACGAGCAGTACTTC
-	TRBV5-1	TRBJ2-1	-	CASSLGPGGLSYNEQFF	TGCGCCAGCAGCTTGGGGCCTGGCGGACTGTCCTACAATGAGCAGTTCTTC
few	TRBV9	TRBJ1-2	TRBD1	CASSTYAGGDYGYTF	TGTGCCAGCAGCACCTACGCAGGGGGCGACTATGGCTACACCTTC
-	TRBV5-1	TRBJ2-1	-	CASSLDREGYNEQFF	TGCGCCAGCAGCTTGGACAGGGAAGGTTACAATGAGCAGTTCTTC
-	TRBV11-2	TRBJ2-1	TRBD2	CASSVAGAYYNEQFF	TGTGCCAGCAGTGTAGCGGGAGCCTACTACAATGAGCAGTTCTTC
-	TRBV9	TRBJ1-2	-	CASSPHGEATNYGYTF	TGTGCCAGCAGCCCCCACGGGGAGGCGACTAACTATGGCTACACCTTC
-	TRBV28	TRBJ1-4	TRBD1	CASVPTGLNEKLFF	TGTGCCAGCGTTCCGACAGGGCTTAATGAAAAACTGTTTTTT
-	TRBV7-3	TRBJ2-3	TRBD1	CASSPQGTGGTDTQYF	TGTGCCAGCAGCCCCCAGGGGACAGGCGGCACAGATACGCAGTATTTT
-	TRBV28	TRBJ1-2	TRBD1	CANQGQGPLGYTF	TGTGCCAACCAAGGACAGGGCCCGCTGGGCTACACCTTC
-	TRBV2	TRBJ2-5	TRBD1	CASSAGDRGSRETQYF	TGTGCCAGCAGTGCGGGGGACAGGGGGAGTCGAGAGACCCAGTACTTC
many	TRBV2	TRBJ1-6	TRBD1	CASRARTGDNSPLHF	TGTGCCAGCAGGGCGCGGACAGGGGACAATTCACCCCTCCACTTT
-	TRBV19	TRBJ1-2	TRBD1	CASSIDRGQHGYTF	TGTGCCAGTAGTATAGATCGGGGACAGCATGGCTACACCTTC
-	TRBV7-7	TRBJ2-1	TRBD2	CASSLGRNSGRARYNEQFF	TGTGCTAGCAGCTTAGGTCGTAATAGCGGGAGGGCCCGCTACAATGAGCAGTTCTTC
-	TRBV29-1	TRBJ2-3	-	CSVEATRGTDTQYF	TGCAGCGTTGAAGCGACTAGGGGCACAGATACGCAGTATTTT
-	TRBV4-2	TRBJ1-4	-	CASSQALNEKLFF	TGTGCCAGCAGCCAAGCACTGAATGAAAAACTGTTTTTT
-	TRBV3-1/TRBV3-2	TRBJ1-1	-	CASSHSRAGITTNTEAFF	TGTGCCAGCAGCCACTCAAGAGCAGGGATAACTACGAATACTGAAGCTTTCTTT
-	TRBV9	TRBJ2-5	TRBD2	CASSVGEGLAGEETQYF	TGTGCCAGCAGCGTAGGGGAGGGACTAGCGGGGGAGGAGACCCAGTACTTC
-	TRBV28	TRBJ1-1	-	CASRTRGRGYVPEAFF	TGTGCCAGCAGGACTCGCGGTCGGGGGTACGTTCCTGAAGCTTTCTTT
-	TRBV30	TRBJ1-2	TRBD1	CAWSGGQGGGYTF	TGTGCCTGGAGTGGGGGACAGGGAGGGGGCTACACCTTC
once	TRBV21-1	TRBJ2-5	-	CASSKRGTSGEETQYF	TGTGCCAGCAGCAAAAGGGGGACTAGCGGGGAAGAGACCCAGTACTTC
-	TRBV29-1	TRBJ2-1	TRBD2	CTSGGYNEQFF	TGCACATCGGGAGGCTACAATGAGCAGTTCTTC
-	TRBV28	TRBJ1-6	-	CASSFGNSPLHF	TGTGCCAGCAGTTTCGGTAATTCACCCCTCCACTTT
-	TRBV9	TRBJ1-1	TRBD1	CASSAMGQGDTEAFF	TGTGCCAGCAGCGCGATGGGACAGGGTGACACTGAAGCTTTCTTT
-	TRBV10-1	TRBJ1-1	-	CASSRDLNTEAFF	TGCGCCAGCAGCAGGGATCTGAACACTGAAGCTTTCTTT
-	TRBV11-2	TRBJ2-2	TRBD1	CASSLGRDRGWYGELFF	TGTGCCAGCAGCTTAGGAAGGGACAGGGGCTGGTATGGGGAGCTGTTTTTT
-	TRBV3-1/TRBV3-2	TRBJ1-2	TRBD1	CASSPGQGADFYGYTF	TGTGCCAGCAGCCCCGGACAGGGAGCCGACTTCTATGGCTACACCTTC
-	TRBV19	TRBJ1-2	-	CATSPINAFYGYTF	TGTGCCACCAGTCCGATCAACGCCTTCTATGGCTACACCTTC
-	TRBV29-1	TRBJ1-1	-	CSAGLGVQGTEAFF	TGCAGCGCTGGGCTAGGGGTCCAGGGCACTGAAGCTTTCTTT
once	TRBV4-1	TRBJ1-2	TRBD1	CASSLTTDRAVGGYTF	TGCGCCAGCAGCCTAACCACGGACAGGGCAGTTGGAGGCTACACCTTC
-	TRBV5-1	TRBJ2-5	TRBD2	CASSPGGLAGGPNETQYF	TGCGCCAGCAGCCCTGGAGGCCTAGCGGGAGGGCCTAATGAGACCCAGTACTTC
-	TRBV5-5	TRBJ1-6	TRBD1	CASSRPPDRGDSPLHF	TGTGCCAGCAGCCGCCCCCCAGACAGGGGAGATTCACCCCTCCACTTT
-	TRBV12-3/TRBV12-4	TRBJ1-2	-	CASSLVRDYGYTF	TGTGCCAGCAGTTTAGTCAGGGATTATGGCTACACCTTC
-	TRBV9	TRBJ1-4	TRBD1	CASSVAGQGDGKLFF	TGTGCCAGCAGCGTAGCTGGACAGGGAGATGGAAAACTGTTTTTT
-	TRBV11-2	TRBJ2-3	-	CASTVSRAGADTQYF	TGTGCCAGCACCGTATCACGGGCAGGGGCAGATACGCAGTATTTT
few	TRBV7-9	TRBJ2-7	-	CASSRGASYEQYF	TGTGCCAGCAGCCGCGGGGCCTCCTACGAGCAGTACTTC